This T cell receptor beta chain was sequenced in a study of blood T cells in healthy people across ages. Germline V gives CDR1 DFQATT, CDR2 SNEGSKA (reference sequence). The CDR3 length is 14 residues. With V trimmed by 0 bases and J by 8 bases, 8 bases remained unmatched. It was with a sample-barcoded 5' primer and a J-beta primer mix that a second PCR of about 6 to 12 cycles was run. TCRdb processed the 5' RACE reads anew with MiXCR; each CDR3 protein has one entry. The sample lists more than 800,000 distinct CDR3 sequences, more than 25% occurring once. This receptor was identified in a woman aged 80 or older in good health. The chain combines TRBV20-1 with TRBJ1-2; 8 positions agree with TRBD1. The sequencing sample was made of blood. CDR3 sequence: CSARDGSRGQGYTF. DNA for the CDR3: TGCAGTGCTAGAGACGGCTCCAGGGGGCAAGGCTACACCTTC.